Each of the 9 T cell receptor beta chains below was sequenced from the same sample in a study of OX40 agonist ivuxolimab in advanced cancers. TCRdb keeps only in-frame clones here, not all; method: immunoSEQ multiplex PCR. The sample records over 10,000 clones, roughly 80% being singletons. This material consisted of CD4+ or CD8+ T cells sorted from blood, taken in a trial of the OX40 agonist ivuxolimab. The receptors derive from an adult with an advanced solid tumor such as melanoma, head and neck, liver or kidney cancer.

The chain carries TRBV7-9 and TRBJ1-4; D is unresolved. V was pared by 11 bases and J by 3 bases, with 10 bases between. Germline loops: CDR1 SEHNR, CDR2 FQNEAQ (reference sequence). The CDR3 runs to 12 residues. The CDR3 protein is CALTSANEKLFF. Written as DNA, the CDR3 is TGTGCCCTAACTTCTGCTAATGAAAAACTGTTTTTT.

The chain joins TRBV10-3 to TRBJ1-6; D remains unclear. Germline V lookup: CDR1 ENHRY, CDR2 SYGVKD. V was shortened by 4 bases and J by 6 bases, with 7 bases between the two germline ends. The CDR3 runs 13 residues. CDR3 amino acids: CAISGDSNSPLHF. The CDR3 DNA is TGTGCCATCAGTGGGGATTCTAATTCACCCCTCCACTTT.

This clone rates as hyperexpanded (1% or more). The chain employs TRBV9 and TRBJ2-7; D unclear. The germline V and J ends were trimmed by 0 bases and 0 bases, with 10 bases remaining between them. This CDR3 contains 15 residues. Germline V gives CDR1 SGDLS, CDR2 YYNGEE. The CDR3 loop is CASSVGTASSYEQYF. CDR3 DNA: TGTGCCAGCAGCGTAGGGACGGCTAGCTCCTACGAGCAGTACTTC.

The chain's CDR3 is CATVDGGGSYEQYF. CDR3 nucleotide sequence: TGTGCCACCGTCGATGGAGGGGGCTCCTACGAGCAGTACTTC. The chain recombines TRBV19 with TRBJ2-7; D may match TRBD1 or TRBD2 (6 bases each). CDR1 and CDR2 (germline): LNHDA, SQIVND (reference sequence). Between the trimmed V and J ends, which lost 10 bases and 0 bases, there was a span of 16 bases. The CDR3 consists of 14 residues.

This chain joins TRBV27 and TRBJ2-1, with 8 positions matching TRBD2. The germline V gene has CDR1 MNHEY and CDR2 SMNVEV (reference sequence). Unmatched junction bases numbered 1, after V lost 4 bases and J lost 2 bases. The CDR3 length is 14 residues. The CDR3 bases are TGTGCCAGCAGTTCGGGGGGGCCCTACAATGAGCAGTTCTTC. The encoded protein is CASSSGGPYNEQFF.

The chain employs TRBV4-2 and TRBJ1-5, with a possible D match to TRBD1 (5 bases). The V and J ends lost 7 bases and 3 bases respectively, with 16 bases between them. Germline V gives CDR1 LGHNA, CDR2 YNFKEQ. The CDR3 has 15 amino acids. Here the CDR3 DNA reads TGTGCCAGCACCACCAAGTGGGACGACAATCAGCCCCAGCATTTT. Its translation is CASTTKWDDNQPQHF.

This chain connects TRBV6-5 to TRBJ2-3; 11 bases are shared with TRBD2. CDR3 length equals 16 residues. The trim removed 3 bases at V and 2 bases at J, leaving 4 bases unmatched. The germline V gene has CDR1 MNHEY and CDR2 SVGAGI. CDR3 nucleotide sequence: TGTGCCAGCAGTTATACTAGCGGGGGCCCCACAGATACGCAGTATTTT. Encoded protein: CASSYTSGGPTDTQYF.

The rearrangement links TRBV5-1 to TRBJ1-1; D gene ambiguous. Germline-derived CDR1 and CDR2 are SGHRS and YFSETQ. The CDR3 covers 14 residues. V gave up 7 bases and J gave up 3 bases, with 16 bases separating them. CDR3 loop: CASGDQQGDTEAFF. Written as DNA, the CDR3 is TGCGCCAGCGGGGATCAACAAGGAGACACTGAAGCTTTCTTT.

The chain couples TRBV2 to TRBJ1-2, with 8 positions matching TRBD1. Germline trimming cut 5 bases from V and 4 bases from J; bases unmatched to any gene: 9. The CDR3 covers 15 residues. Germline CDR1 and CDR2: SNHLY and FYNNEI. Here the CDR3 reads CASSTRTGRAYGYTF. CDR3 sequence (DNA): TGTGCCAGCAGTACTCGGACAGGGCGGGCCTATGGCTACACCTTC.